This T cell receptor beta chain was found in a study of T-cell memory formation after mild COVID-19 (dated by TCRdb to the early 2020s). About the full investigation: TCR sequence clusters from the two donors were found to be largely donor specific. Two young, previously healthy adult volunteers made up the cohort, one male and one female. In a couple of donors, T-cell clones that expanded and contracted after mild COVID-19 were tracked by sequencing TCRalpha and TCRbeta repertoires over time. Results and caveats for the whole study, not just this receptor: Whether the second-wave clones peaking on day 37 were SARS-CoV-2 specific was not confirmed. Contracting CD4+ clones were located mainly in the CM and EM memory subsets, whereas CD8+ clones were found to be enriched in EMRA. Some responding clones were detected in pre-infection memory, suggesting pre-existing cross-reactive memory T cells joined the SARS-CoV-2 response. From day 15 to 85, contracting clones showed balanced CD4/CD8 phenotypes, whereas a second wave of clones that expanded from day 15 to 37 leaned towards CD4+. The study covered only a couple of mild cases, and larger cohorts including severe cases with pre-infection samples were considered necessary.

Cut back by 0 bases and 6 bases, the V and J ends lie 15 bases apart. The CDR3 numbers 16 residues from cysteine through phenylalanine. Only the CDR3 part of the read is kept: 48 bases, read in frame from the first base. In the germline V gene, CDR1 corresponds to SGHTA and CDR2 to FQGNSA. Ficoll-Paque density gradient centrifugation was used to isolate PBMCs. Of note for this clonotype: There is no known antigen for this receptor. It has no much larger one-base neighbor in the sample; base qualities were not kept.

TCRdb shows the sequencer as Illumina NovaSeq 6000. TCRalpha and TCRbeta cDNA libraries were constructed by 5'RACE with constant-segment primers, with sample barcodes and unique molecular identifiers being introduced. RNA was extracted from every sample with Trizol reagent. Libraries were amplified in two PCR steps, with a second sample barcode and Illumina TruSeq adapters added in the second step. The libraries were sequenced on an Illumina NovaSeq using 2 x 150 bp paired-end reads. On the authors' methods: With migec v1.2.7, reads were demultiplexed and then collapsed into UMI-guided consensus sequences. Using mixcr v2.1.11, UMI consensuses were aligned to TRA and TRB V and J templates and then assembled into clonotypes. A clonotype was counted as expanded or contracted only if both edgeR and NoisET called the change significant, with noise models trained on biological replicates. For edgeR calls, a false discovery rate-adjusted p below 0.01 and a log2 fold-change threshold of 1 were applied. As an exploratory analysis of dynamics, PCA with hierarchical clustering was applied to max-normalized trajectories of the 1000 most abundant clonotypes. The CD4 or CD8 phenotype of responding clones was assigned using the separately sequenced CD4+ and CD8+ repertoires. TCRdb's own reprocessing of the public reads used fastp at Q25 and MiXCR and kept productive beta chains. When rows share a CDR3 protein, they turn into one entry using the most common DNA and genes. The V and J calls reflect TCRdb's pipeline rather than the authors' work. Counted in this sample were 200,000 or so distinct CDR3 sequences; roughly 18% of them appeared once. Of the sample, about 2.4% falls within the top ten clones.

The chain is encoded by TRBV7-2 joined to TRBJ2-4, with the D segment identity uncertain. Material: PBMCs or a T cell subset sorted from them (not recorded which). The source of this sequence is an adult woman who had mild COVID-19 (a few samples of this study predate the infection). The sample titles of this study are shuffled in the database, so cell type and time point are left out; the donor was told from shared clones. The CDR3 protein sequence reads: CASSLARTQSLNIQYF. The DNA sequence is TGTGCCAGCAGCTTAGCGCGTACTCAGAGTCTAAACATTCAGTACTTC.